This TCR beta chain came from a study of tumor and adjacent non-tumor tissue in lung cancer. This clonotype was observed a few times. Its ends do not fully match the called genes, so a read error is possible. The template was RNA from unsorted bulk tissue. Distant lung tissue was collected more than 3 cm away from the tumor edge. The library came from three nested PCR rounds adapted from ARM-PCR protocols. From the multiplex PCR reads, TCRdb called clonotypes with MiXCR, one entry per CDR3 protein. The sample shows about 90,000 distinct CDR3 sequences, approximately 73% of them seen only once. This CDR3 contains 14 residues. Looked up from germline, CDR1 is MGHRA and CDR2 is YSYEKL.

The rearrangement joins TRBV4-1 to TRBJ2-7; 8 nucleotides line up with TRBD2. Sample: distant non-tumor lung tissue. This TCR was sampled from a woman aged 50 to 60 with non-small cell lung cancer. CDR3 in amino acids: CTSSQDRGGYEQYF. CDR3 sequence (DNA): TGTACCAGCAGTCAAGACCGGGGGGGCTACGAGCAGTACTTC.